The rows below give T cell receptor beta chains drawn from one sample of a study of Ad26.COV2.S vaccination and SARS-CoV-2 variants. The data were produced by immunoSEQ multiplex PCR, yet TCRdb's version contains in-frame clones alone and is incomplete. The repertoire holds 440,000 or so clones, with around 90% as singletons. The input for sequencing was peripheral blood, taken in a trial of Ad26.COV2.S vaccine versus placebo. The origin of the receptors is a person between 18 and 60 years old who received the Ad26.COV2.S COVID-19 vaccine or a placebo. Both conserved end residues are part of each CDR3. Size is omitted from some rows. Given values are once, few, many or a class for expanded clones.

-,TRBJ1-2,TRBV3-1/TRBV3-2,CASSQDPGGGYTF
-,TRBJ1-1,TRBV2,CASRDRGRTTEAFF
-,TRBJ2-7,TRBV6-2/TRBV6-3,CASSWTSGSSYEQYF
-,TRBJ2-7,TRBV5-4,CASSLGAGQAYEQYF
-,TRBJ2-3,TRBV4-3,CASSPRSVGGTDTQYF
-,TRBJ2-7,TRBV7-7,CAVQLIAGVGYEQYF
few,TRBJ1-5,TRBV7-6,CASSSYSNQPQHF
-,TRBJ2-5,TRBV28,CASSIQGSETQYF
-,TRBJ1-5,TRBV2,CASSVDLSNQPQHF
once,TRBJ2-6,TRBV18,CASSPGVSGANVLTF
-,TRBJ1-2,TRBV7-9,CASSRDRGNYGYTF
-,TRBJ2-1,TRBV24-1,CATSEGTGLGRGREQFF
-,TRBJ2-4,TRBV13,CASSLLSGTGGLAKNIQYF
once,TRBJ1-6,TRBV7-2,CASSLGRGPSPLHF
-,TRBJ2-5,TRBV6-5,CAAGTSGSGETQYF
-,TRBJ2-7,TRBV3-1/TRBV3-2,CASSQDRRGIYEQYF
-,TRBJ1-4,TRBV4-3,CASSQGDNEKLFF
-,TRBJ2-5,TRBV9,CASSPGSLQETQYF
-,TRBJ1-5,TRBV9,CASSVDPGQPQHF
once,TRBJ2-7,TRBV10-1,CASGDRDRISYEQYF
-,TRBJ1-4,TRBV28,CASSFNEKLFF
-,TRBJ2-5,TRBV13,CASSIRDSQETQYF
-,TRBJ1-6,TRBV19,CASSPGTGATYNSPLHF
-,TRBJ2-1,TRBV21-1,CASSKWGNRSYNEQFF
-,TRBJ2-7,TRBV6-6,CASSSSAYEQYF
few,TRBJ2-1,TRBV9,CASSVAGESSYNEQFF
-,TRBJ2-5,TRBV7-9,CAGSPGAGETQYF
-,TRBJ1-4,TRBV2,CASEQTRGWGTNEKLFF
-,TRBJ2-7,TRBV14,CASSQYGTDYEQYF
-,TRBJ2-3,TRBV27,CASSPRTSGNTDTQYF
-,TRBJ2-1,TRBV7-3,CASSLIPGQGANEQFF
-,TRBJ2-7,TRBV7-9,CASSRRDPGQWGYEQYF
-,TRBJ2-1,TRBV9,CASSVTTTNYNEQFF
-,TRBJ1-3,TRBV9,CASSVHEGTGNTIYF
-,TRBJ2-3,TRBV7-6,CASSLVSRRKDTQYF
-,TRBJ2-2,TRBV5-1,CASSKRDTGELFF
-,TRBJ2-3,TRBV15,CATSRSGQGLTDTQYF
-,TRBJ2-4,TRBV7-9,CASSFSPGVAKNIQYF
few,TRBJ2-5,TRBV12-3/TRBV12-4,CASSFSSQETQYF
-,TRBJ2-5,TRBV24-1,CATSDTGLAGGPGTQYF
-,TRBJ2-3,TRBV7-9,CASSSPPTWGSGADTQYF
-,TRBJ2-3,TRBV7-3,CASSPTGTGTQYF
-,TRBJ2-1,TRBV13,CASSTGQRNNEQFF
-,TRBJ2-3,TRBV5-1,CASSLRTGSTDTQYF
once,TRBJ2-1,TRBV27,CASSSPRTSREQFF
-,TRBJ2-1,TRBV18,CASTRVEGGEQFF
-,TRBJ2-1,TRBV19,CASSIRTSSYNEQFF